This T cell receptor (beta chain) was observed in a study of T-cell reconstitution after alpha-beta-depleted transplantation in children listed by TCRdb under 2016. For the study in its entirety: T-cell immune reconstitution after TCRalphabeta/CD19-depleted allogeneic hematopoietic cell transplantation in children was quantitatively tracked in the study by means of TCR repertoire profiling.

Trimming costs V 0 bases and J 7 bases, and their ends lie 13 bases apart. CDR1 and CDR2 are read off the germline V gene as SGHRS and YFSETQ. Including the terminal cysteine and phenylalanine, the CDR3 comprises 14 residues. Just the 42-base CDR3 DNA is kept, in frame starting at base 1. In this sample, this clonotype turned up a few times. Its antigen is unknown. No base quality values were provided; no much bigger clone lies one nucleotide off. Receptors were amplified or captured by PCR. TCRdb names Illumina HiSeq 2500 as the instrument used. Molecular barcoding was employed in the preparation of TCR libraries, with unique molecular identifiers being used to normalize TCRbeta repertoire quantification. TCRdb's own reprocessing of the public reads used fastp at Q25 and MiXCR and kept productive beta chains. Rows are combined by CDR3 protein, so each entry shows the most common genes and DNA. For this sample the table gives about 640,000 distinct CDR3 sequences, of which roughly 17% were detected only once. About 1.1% of the sample lies in the top ten.

The chain is made from TRBV5-1 and TRBJ1-2; possibly the D gene is TRBD1, per 5 matching bases. The sequence derives from a human donor who donated a stem cell graft to a child with acute myeloid leukemia. The material sequenced was PBMCs from the stem cell graft donor, taken from the stem cell graft. DNA sequence: TGCGCCAGCAGCTTGGCCAATGGGGCGCCTGGCTACACCTTC. It is translated as CASSLANGAPGYTF.